The T cell receptor beta chain described here comes from a study of blood T cell repertoires in COVID-19. On the study more broadly: Spain, Italy and the United States supplied samples that represented acute and convalescent COVID-19. PBMCs, B-cell-depleted T cells, or T cells were the source of the cDNA or gDNA that made up the material.

Original data processing: Counts of nucleated cells, estimated from reference gene primer amplification, were obtained. The data were produced by immunoSEQ multiplex PCR, yet TCRdb's version contains in-frame clones alone and is incomplete. V, J and clone size reflect that table, while D and trimming were determined from the DNA. The table includes under 150,000 clones, 80% detected once. Germline V gene data show CDR1 as KGHSH and CDR2 as LQKENI. Trimming left V 4 bases short and J 0 bases short, with 15 bases between. The CDR3 contains 16 residues. The sequence was collected from a man aged 55-75 years with active or convalescent COVID-19. The chain joins TRBV18 to TRBJ1-1; no clear D. Sequencing was done on a sample of peripheral blood. As DNA, the CDR3 is TGTGCCAGCTCACAAGGGCAAACTAGGATGAACACTGAAGCTTTCTTT. Its protein product is CASSQGQTRMNTEAFF.